These T cell receptor beta chains were read from a single sample in a study of blood T cells in healthy people across ages. TCRdb used MiXCR to reprocess the 5' RACE reads, holding one entry per CDR3 protein. The data hold more than 1,000,000 distinct CDR3 sequences, with under 30% observed a single time. These data are also associated with another study on T cells of mothers and their children.

Input material: blood. The receptors originated from a girl aged 2 to 9 in good health. Both conserved end residues are part of each CDR3. A D gene is named only where the DNA matches it firmly. Clone size is stated in some rows and not others, as once, few, many or a class when expanded.

V	size	length	D	J	CDR3	DNA
TRBV6-5	few	17	TRBD2	TRBJ2-1	CASSSSRGSGRGDEQFF	TGTGCCAGCAGTTCCAGCCGGGGGAGCGGGAGGGGGGATGAGCAGTTCTTC
TRBV7-3	few	13	-	TRBJ2-5	CASSQHRDSGQYF	TGTGCCAGCAGCCAGCACCGGGACTCAGGCCAGTACTTC
TRBV7-6	-	17	-	TRBJ2-5	CASSLNAVAAPWETQYF	TGTGCCAGCAGCTTAAACGCCGTAGCGGCCCCGTGGGAGACCCAGTACTTC
TRBV15	-	14	TRBD2	TRBJ2-7	CATSRGAGGYEQYF	TGTGCCACCAGCAGAGGCGCGGGAGGTTACGAGCAGTACTTC
TRBV6-4	-	15	TRBD2	TRBJ2-1	CASSNSASGWDEQFF	TGTGCCAGCAGTAATTCGGCTAGCGGGTGGGATGAGCAGTTCTTC
TRBV12-3/TRBV12-4	few	15	-	TRBJ2-2	CASSDMAVNTGELFF	TGTGCCAGCAGTGATATGGCCGTTAACACCGGGGAGCTGTTTTTT
TRBV20-1	-	13	TRBD2	TRBJ2-1	CSAQWGGRGEQFF	TGCAGTGCTCAGTGGGGAGGGCGGGGGGAGCAGTTCTTC
TRBV6-1	-	12	-	TRBJ1-2	CASSDGRYGYTF	TGTGCCAGCAGTGACGGCCGGTATGGCTACACCTTC
TRBV27	-	14	-	TRBJ1-1	CVSSPELPNTEAFF	TGTGTCAGCAGTCCTGAGTTACCGAACACTGAAGCTTTCTTT
TRBV20-1	few	20	-	TRBJ2-7	CSARAWSDGVSPLGDYEQYF	TGCAGTGCTAGAGCTTGGTCTGACGGGGTGTCCCCGCTGGGGGACTACGAGCAGTACTTC
TRBV29-1	-	13	-	TRBJ1-4	CSAAAALNEKLFF	TGCAGCGCTGCGGCGGCCCTAAATGAAAAACTGTTTTTT
TRBV27	few	14	-	TRBJ2-5	CASSLHREQETQYF	TGTGCCAGCAGCCTACACAGGGAACAAGAGACCCAGTACTTC
TRBV7-2	-	17	-	TRBJ2-6	CASSLEAFAVGANVLTF	TGTGCCAGCAGCTTAGAAGCCTTTGCGGTTGGGGCCAACGTCCTGACTTTC
TRBV4-1	-	16	-	TRBJ2-4	CASSQDGGLFKNIQYF	TGCGCCAGCAGCCAAGACGGCGGCCTTTTCAAAAACATTCAGTACTTC
TRBV7-9	few	15	-	TRBJ2-7	CASSHLIGGTYEQYF	TGTGCCAGCAGCCACCTCATCGGGGGCACCTACGAGCAGTACTTC
TRBV19	-	15	-	TRBJ2-1	CASSMGGGAGNEQFF	TGTGCCAGTAGTATGGGAGGGGGCGCGGGGAATGAGCAGTTCTTC
TRBV2	many	12	-	TRBJ2-5	CASSLSAETQYF	TGTGCCAGCAGTCTTAGCGCGGAGACCCAGTACTTC
TRBV27	-	12	-	TRBJ2-7	CASSLSGHEQYF	TGTGCCAGCAGTTTATCGGGGCACGAGCAGTACTTC
TRBV4-1	few	16	TRBD2	TRBJ2-7	CASSQVSGRASYEQYF	TGCGCCAGCAGCCAAGTTAGCGGGAGGGCGTCCTACGAGCAGTACTTC
TRBV3-1	few	16	-	TRBJ2-3	CASSRSDPGRADTQYF	TGTGCCAGCAGCCGCTCCGACCCGGGGAGAGCAGATACGCAGTATTTT
TRBV12-3/TRBV12-4	few	17	-	TRBJ1-4	CASSLSVDPSTNEKLFF	TGTGCCAGCAGTTTGTCTGTGGACCCTTCAACTAATGAAAAACTGTTTTTT
TRBV11-2	-	16	TRBD2	TRBJ2-5	CASSGRIAGVGETQYF	TGTGCCAGCAGCGGGAGGATAGCGGGAGTGGGGGAGACCCAGTACTTC
TRBV6-2/TRBV6-3	many	17	TRBD1	TRBJ2-5	CASTQSPSDRGSETQYF	TGTGCCAGCACCCAGAGCCCATCGGACAGGGGATCTGAGACCCAGTACTTC
TRBV27	few	16	-	TRBJ2-1	CASSSLLGPSYNEQFF	TGTGCCAGCAGTTCCCTTTTGGGACCTTCCTACAATGAGCAGTTCTTC
TRBV4-1	-	16	TRBD2	TRBJ2-2	CASSPHSGRGSGELFF	TGCGCCAGTAGCCCACATAGCGGGAGAGGTTCCGGGGAGCTGTTTTTT
TRBV14	few	16	-	TRBJ2-1	CASSRNHVIGGNEQFF	TGTGCCAGCAGCCGCAATCACGTCATAGGGGGCAATGAGCAGTTCTTC
TRBV12-5	few	16	-	TRBJ1-5	CASGWIQGTREQPQHF	TGTGCTAGTGGTTGGATCCAGGGTACGCGGGAGCAGCCCCAGCATTTT
TRBV12-3/TRBV12-4	-	14	TRBD2	TRBJ2-7	CASRGGTESYEQYF	TGTGCCAGCAGGGGGGGGACTGAGTCCTACGAGCAGTACTTC
TRBV12-3/TRBV12-4	-	13	-	TRBJ1-2	CASSLAGPYGYTF	TGTGCCAGCAGTTTAGCAGGTCCTTATGGCTACACCTTC
TRBV4-3	-	14	-	TRBJ1-2	CASSQDLVFSGYTF	TGCGCCAGCAGCCAAGACCTAGTATTTTCAGGCTACACCTTC
TRBV11-2	few	15	-	TRBJ2-3	CASQRGGLSTDTQYF	TGTGCCAGCCAAAGAGGGGGACTTAGCACAGATACGCAGTATTTT
TRBV7-2	-	16	-	TRBJ2-3	CASSSLDYPSGDTQYF	TGTGCCAGCAGCTCTCTGGACTACCCTTCGGGAGATACGCAGTATTTT
TRBV7-3	-	16	-	TRBJ2-3	CASSSGQTLDTDTQYF	TGTGCCAGCAGCTCCGGACAGACCCTAGACACAGATACGCAGTATTTT
TRBV7-9	-	17	-	TRBJ2-7	CASSPRKLETGFYEQYF	TGTGCCAGCAGCCCCCGTAAGCTCGAGACAGGTTTTTACGAGCAGTACTTC
TRBV29-1	few	11	-	TRBJ1-6	CSVEAGGALHF	TGCAGCGTTGAGGCAGGAGGAGCCCTCCACTTT
TRBV5-4	-	15	TRBD1	TRBJ2-1	CASSTGQGRIHEQFF	TGTGCCAGCAGCACGGGACAGGGGCGTATCCATGAGCAGTTCTTC
TRBV28	-	14	TRBD2	TRBJ2-7	CASGVAGFSYEQYF	TGTGCCAGCGGGGTAGCGGGATTCTCCTACGAGCAGTACTTC
TRBV5-4	-	15	TRBD1	TRBJ2-1	CASTTKIQGTNEQFF	TGTGCCAGCACCACGAAGATACAGGGGACCAATGAGCAGTTCTTC
TRBV5-1	-	18	-	TRBJ2-1	CASSSLIRGATLDNEQFF	TGCGCCAGCAGCTCGCTCATACGGGGCGCCACCCTAGACAATGAGCAGTTCTTC
TRBV5-4	-	18	-	TRBJ1-3	CASSPGGVEGTSGNTIYF	TGTGCCAGCAGCCCCGGGGGCGTGGAGGGCACCTCTGGAAACACCATATATTTT
TRBV20-1	few	13	TRBD2	TRBJ2-7	CSVLLAGGYEQYF	TGCAGTGTCCTACTAGCGGGAGGCTACGAGCAGTACTTC
TRBV29-1	-	12	-	TRBJ2-7	CSVGGRLYEQYF	TGCAGCGTTGGGGGCCGACTATACGAGCAGTACTTC
TRBV3-1	few	16	-	TRBJ2-3	CASSQGGAPHTDTQYF	TGTGCCAGCAGCCAAGGAGGCGCCCCCCACACAGATACGCAGTATTTT
TRBV29-1	-	15	TRBD1	TRBJ1-2	CSVDRRGQGSYGYTF	TGCAGCGTTGATCGGCGGGGACAGGGGTCCTATGGCTACACCTTC
TRBV6-5	-	18	-	TRBJ2-7	CASSFSPLLATGSYEQYF	TGTGCCAGCAGTTTCTCCCCCCTCCTGGCTACCGGATCCTACGAGCAGTACTTC
TRBV5-6	-	12	-	TRBJ2-7	CASGGAGNEQYF	TGTGCCAGCGGCGGGGCGGGTAACGAGCAGTACTTC
TRBV9	few	18	TRBD2	TRBJ2-7	CASSVEGSLSGRIDEQYF	TGTGCCAGCAGCGTCGAAGGTTCCTTGAGCGGGAGAATCGACGAGCAGTACTTC